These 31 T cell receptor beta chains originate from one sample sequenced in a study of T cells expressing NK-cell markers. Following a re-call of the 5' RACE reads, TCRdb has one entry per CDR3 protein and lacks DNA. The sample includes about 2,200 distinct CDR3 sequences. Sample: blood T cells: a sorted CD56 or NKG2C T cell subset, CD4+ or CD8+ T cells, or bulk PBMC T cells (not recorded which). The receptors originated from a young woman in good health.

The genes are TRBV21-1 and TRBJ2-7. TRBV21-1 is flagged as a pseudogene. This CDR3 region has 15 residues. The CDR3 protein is CASSKISQVVYEQYF.

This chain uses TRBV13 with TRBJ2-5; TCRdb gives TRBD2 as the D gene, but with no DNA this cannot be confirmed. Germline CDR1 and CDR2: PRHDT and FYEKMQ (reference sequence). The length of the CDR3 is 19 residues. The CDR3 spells CASSKTGTSGGGHRETQYF. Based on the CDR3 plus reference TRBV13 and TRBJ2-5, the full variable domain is AAGVIQSPRHLIKEKRETATLKCYPIPRHDTVYWYQQGPGQDPQFLISFYEKMQSDKGSIPDRFSAQQFSDYHSELNMSSLELGDSALYFCASSKTGTSGGGHRETQYFGPGTRLLVL.

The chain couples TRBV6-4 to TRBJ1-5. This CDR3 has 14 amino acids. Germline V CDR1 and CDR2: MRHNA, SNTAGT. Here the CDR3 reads CASSDGTANQPQHF.

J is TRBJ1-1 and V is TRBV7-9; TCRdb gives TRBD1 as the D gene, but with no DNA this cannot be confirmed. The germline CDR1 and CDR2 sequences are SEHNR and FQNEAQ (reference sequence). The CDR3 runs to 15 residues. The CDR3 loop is CASSFEGQRNTEAFF.

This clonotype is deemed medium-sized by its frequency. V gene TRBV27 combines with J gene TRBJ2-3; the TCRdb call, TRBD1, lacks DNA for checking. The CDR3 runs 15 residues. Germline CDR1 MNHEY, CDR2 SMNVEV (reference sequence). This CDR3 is CASSSQGALTDTQYF.

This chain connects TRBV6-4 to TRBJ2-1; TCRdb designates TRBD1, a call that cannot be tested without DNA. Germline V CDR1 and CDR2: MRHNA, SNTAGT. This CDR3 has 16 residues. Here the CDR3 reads CASSDSDGQGGNEQFF.

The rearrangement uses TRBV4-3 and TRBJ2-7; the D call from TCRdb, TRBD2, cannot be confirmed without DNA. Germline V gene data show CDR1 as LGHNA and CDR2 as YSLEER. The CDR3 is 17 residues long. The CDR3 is CASSHVGGLAESYEQYF.

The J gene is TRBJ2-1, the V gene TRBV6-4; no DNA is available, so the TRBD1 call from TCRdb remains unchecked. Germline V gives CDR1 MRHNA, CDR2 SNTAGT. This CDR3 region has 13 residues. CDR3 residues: CASSGQANNEQFF.

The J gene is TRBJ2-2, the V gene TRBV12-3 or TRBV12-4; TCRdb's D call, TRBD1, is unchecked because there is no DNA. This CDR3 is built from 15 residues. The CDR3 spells CASSGVQGSTGELFF.

The CDR3 sequence: CASSEGVADSYEQYF. The chain uses TRBV6-1 and TRBJ2-7. This CDR3 has 15 amino acids. Germline CDR1 reads MNHNS; CDR2 reads SASEGT.

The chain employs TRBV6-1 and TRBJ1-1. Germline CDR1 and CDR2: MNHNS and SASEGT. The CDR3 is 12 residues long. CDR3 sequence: CASSEYQGEAFF.

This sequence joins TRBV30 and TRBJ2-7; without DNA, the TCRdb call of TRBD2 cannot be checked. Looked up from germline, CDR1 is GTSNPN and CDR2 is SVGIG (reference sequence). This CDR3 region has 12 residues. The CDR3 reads CACRDYTYEQYF.

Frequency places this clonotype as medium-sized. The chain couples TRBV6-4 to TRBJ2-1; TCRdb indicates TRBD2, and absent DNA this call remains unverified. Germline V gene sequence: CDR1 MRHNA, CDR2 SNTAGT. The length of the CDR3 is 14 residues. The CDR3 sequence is CASSDSSGSNEQFF.

The CDR3 sequence is CASSYPGTWINEQFF. The rearrangement links TRBV6-2 or TRBV6-3 to TRBJ2-1; checking the TCRdb D call of TRBD2 is not possible without DNA. The CDR3 is 15 amino acids. Per the germline V gene, CDR1 is MNHEY and CDR2 is SVGEGT.

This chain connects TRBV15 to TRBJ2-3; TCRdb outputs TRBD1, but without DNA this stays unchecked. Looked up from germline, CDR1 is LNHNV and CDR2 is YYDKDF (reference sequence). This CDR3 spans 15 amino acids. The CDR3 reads CATSGMLDTTDTQYF.

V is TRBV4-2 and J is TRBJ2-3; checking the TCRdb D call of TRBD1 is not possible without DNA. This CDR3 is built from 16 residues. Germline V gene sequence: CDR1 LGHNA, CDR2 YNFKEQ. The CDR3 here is CASSQDRGRGADTQYF.

The CDR3 here is CASSLVYSDYGYTF. V gene TRBV7-8 combines with J gene TRBJ1-2. Germline CDR1 SGHVS, CDR2 FQNEAQ. The CDR3 runs to 14 residues.

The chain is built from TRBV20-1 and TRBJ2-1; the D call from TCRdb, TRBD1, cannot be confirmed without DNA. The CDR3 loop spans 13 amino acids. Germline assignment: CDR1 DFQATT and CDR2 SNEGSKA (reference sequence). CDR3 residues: CSHPRGAHNEQFF.

This chain's CDR3 is CASRDKGEWDGYTF. The chain employs TRBV5-1 and TRBJ1-2; the TRBD1 assignment by TCRdb is unverifiable without DNA. Germline V lookup: CDR1 SGHRS, CDR2 YFSETQ. The CDR3 runs 14 residues. Complete variable domain (other parts from reference TRBV5-1 and TRBJ1-2): KAGVTQTPRYLIKTRGQQVTLSCSPISGHRSVSWYQQTPGQGLQFLFEYFSETQRNKGNFPGRFSGRQFSNSRSEMNVSTLELGDSALYLCASRDKGEWDGYTFGSGTRLTVV.

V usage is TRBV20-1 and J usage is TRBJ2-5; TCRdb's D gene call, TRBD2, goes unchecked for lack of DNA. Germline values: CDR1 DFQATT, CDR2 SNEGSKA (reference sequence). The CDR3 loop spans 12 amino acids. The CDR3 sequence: CSARPSAETQYF.

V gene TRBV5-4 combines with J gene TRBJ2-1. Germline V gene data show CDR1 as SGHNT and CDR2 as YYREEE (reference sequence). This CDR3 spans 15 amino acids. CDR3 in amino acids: CASSLGGSSYNEQFF.

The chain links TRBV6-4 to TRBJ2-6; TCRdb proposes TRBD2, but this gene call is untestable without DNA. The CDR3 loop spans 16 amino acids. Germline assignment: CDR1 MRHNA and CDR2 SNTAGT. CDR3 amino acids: CASSDSGLSGANVLTF.

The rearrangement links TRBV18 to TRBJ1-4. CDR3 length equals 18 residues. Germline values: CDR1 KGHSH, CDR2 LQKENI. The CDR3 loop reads CASSPHGADSHGEKLFFF.

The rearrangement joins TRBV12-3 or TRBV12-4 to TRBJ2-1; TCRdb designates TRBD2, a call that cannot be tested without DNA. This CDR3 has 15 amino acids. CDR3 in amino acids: CASSFRGGVYNEQFF.

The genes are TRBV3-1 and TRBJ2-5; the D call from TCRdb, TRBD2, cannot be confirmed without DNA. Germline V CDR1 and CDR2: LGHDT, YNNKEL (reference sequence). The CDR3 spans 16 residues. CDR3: CASSQEAGRGSETQYF.

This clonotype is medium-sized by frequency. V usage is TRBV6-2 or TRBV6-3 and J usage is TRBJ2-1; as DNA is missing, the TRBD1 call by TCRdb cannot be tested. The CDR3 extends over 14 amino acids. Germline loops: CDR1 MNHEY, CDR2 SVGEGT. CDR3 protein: CASSYGTAYNEQFF.

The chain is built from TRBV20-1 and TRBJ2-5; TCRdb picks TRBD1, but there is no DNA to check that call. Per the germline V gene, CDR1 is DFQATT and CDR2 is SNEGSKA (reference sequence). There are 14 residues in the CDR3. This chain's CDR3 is CSARKQGVRETQYF.

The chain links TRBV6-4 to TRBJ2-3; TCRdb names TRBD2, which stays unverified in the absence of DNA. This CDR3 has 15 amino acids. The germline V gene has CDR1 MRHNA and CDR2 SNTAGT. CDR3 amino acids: CASSSGGASTDTQYF.

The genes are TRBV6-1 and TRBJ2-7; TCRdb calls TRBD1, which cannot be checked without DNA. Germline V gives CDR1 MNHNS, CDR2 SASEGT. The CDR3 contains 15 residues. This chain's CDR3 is CASNLGQGTTYEQYF.

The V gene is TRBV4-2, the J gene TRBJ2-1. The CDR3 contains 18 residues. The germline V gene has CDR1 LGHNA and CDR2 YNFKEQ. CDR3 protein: CASSPLTSEAGVLNEQFF.

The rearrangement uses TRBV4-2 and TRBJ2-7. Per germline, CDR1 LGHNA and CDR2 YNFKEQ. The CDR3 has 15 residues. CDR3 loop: CASSQDLEFSGEQYF.